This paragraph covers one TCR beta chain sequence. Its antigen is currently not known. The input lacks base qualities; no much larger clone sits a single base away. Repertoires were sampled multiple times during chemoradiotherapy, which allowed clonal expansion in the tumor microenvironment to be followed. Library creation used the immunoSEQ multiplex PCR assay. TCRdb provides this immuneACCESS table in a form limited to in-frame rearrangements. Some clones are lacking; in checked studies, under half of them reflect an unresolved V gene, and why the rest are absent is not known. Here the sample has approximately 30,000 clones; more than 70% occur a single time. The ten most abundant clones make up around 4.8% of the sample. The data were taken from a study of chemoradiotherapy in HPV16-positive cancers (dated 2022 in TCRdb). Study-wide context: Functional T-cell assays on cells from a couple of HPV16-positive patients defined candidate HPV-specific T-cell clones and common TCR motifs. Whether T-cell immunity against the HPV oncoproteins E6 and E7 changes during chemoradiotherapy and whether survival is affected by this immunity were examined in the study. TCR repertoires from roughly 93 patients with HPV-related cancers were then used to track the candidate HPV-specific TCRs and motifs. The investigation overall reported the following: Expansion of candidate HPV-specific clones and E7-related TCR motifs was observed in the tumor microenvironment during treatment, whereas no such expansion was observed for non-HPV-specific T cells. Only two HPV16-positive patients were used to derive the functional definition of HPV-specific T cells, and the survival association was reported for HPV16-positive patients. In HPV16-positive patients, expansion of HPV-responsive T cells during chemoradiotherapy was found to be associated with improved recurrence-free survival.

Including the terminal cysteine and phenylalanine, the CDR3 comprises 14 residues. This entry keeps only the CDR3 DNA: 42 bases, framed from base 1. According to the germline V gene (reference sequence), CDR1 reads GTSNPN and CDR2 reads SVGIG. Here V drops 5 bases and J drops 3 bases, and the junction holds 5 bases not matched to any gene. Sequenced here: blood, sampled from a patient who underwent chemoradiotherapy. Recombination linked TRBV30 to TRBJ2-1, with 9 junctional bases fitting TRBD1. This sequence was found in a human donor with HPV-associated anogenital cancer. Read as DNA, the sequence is TGTGCCTGGGCCGGGACAGGGTACTACAATGAGCAGTTCTTC. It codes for CAWAGTGYYNEQFF. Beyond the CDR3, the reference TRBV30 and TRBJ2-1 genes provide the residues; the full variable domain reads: SQTIHQWPATLVQPVGSPLSLECTVEGTSNPNLYWYRQAAGRGLQLLFYSVGIGQISSEVPQNLSASRPQDRQFILSSKKLLLSDSGFYLCAWAGTGYYNEQFFGPGTRLTVL.